This T cell receptor (beta chain) was sequenced during a study of CD8+ T cells in alopecia areata. Study-wide background: Tofacitinib treatment spanned 6 to 18 months, with 6 months off drug afterward.

cDNA serving as the sequencing template came from extracted, reverse transcribed RNA. Some clones are missing from TCRdb's copy, which holds only in-frame ones; the method was immunoSEQ multiplex PCR. This table has approximately 140,000 clones, about 89% appearing once. CDR1 is MNHEY, CDR2 SMNVEV, per germline (reference sequence). V was trimmed by 6 bases and J by 2 bases, leaving 11 bases between them. The CDR3 runs to 14 residues. The sequencing used CD8+ T cells sorted from blood, collected at week 0. The clonotype was recovered from a human donor with alopecia areata. The J gene is TRBJ2-1, the V gene TRBV27; D is possibly TRBD2 (5 bases). In DNA form, the CDR3 reads TGTGCCAGCAGATTAACCGGGACCTACAATGAGCAGTTCTTC. Translation: CASRLTGTYNEQFF.